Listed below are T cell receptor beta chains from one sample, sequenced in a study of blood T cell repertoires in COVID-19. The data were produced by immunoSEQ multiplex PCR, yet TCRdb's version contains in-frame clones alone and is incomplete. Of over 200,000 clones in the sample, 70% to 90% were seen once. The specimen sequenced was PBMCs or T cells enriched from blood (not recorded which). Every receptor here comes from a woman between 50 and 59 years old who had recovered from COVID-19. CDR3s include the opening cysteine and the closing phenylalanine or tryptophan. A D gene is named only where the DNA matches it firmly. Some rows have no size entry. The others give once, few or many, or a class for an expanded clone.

CASSIDRTVYGYTF TGTGCCAGCAGCATCGACCGGACAGTCTATGGCTACACCTTC TRBJ1-2 - TRBV13 -
CASSATGSGYTF TGTGCCAGCAGCGCTACAGGGAGTGGCTACACCTTC TRBJ1-2 - TRBV13 -
CASSQGQVLVYTEAFF TGCGCCAGCAGCCAGGGACAGGTTTTGGTATACACTGAAGCTTTCTTT TRBJ1-1 - TRBV5-1 TRBD1
CASSGDRTYGYTF TGTGCCAGCAGTGGGGACAGGACTTATGGCTACACCTTC TRBJ1-2 once TRBV28 TRBD1
CASSIMPDFNEKLFF TGTGCCAGTAGTATAATGCCAGATTTTAATGAAAAACTGTTTTTT TRBJ1-4 - TRBV19 -
CATSEAGLVGNEQFF TGTGCCACCAGTGAGGCGGGGCTAGTTGGCAACGAGCAGTTCTTC TRBJ2-1 - TRBV24-1 -
CASSFSSGKFFYNEQFF TGCGCCAGCAGCTTCTCTAGCGGGAAGTTTTTCTACAATGAGCAGTTCTTC TRBJ2-1 - TRBV5-1 TRBD2
CASSAPDYKGHEQYF TGTGCCAGCAGCGCCCCGGACTACAAAGGTCACGAGCAGTACTTC TRBJ2-7 - TRBV7-9 -
CVSSPTSGDTEAFF TGTGTCAGCAGCCCTACGTCGGGGGACACTGAAGCTTTCTTT TRBJ1-1 - TRBV7-6 -
CASSVLPGLVETQYF TGTGCCAGCAGCGTACTACCGGGACTAGTGGAGACCCAGTACTTC TRBJ2-5 - TRBV9 TRBD2
CASSLLASGSSPETQYF TGTGCCAGCAGTTTATTGGCTAGCGGGAGCTCTCCAGAGACCCAGTACTTC TRBJ2-5 - TRBV27 TRBD2
CASSEDSSSYNEQFF TGTGCCAGCAGCGAGGACAGTAGCTCCTACAATGAGCAGTTCTTC TRBJ2-1 - TRBV11-1 -
CASKPMGQGPTNTEAFF TGCGCCAGCAAGCCAATGGGCCAGGGGCCAACGAACACTGAAGCTTTCTTT TRBJ1-1 - TRBV4-1 -
CASSLVLSQETQYF TGTGCCAGCAGCTTAGTACTCTCCCAAGAGACCCAGTACTTC TRBJ2-5 - TRBV11-2 -
CASSEQGVYGYTF TGTGCCAGCAGTGAACAGGGCGTCTATGGCTACACCTTC TRBJ1-2 - TRBV6-1 -
CASSIQAVGEAFF TGTGCCAGTAGTATACAAGCGGTCGGTGAAGCTTTCTTT TRBJ1-1 - TRBV19 -
CASSLSSSNQPQHF TGTGCCAGCAGTTTATCTTCCAGCAATCAGCCCCAGCATTTT TRBJ1-5 - TRBV28 -
CASSLDPKGDEQFF TGTGCCAGCAGCCTCGACCCTAAGGGGGATGAGCAGTTCTTC TRBJ2-1 - TRBV11-3 -
CASSDRAYGYTF TGTGCCAGCAGTGACAGGGCCTATGGCTACACCTTC TRBJ1-2 - TRBV12-3/TRBV12-4 TRBD1
CASSWSGGFRNQPQHF TGTGCCAGCAGTTGGAGCGGGGGATTCCGGAATCAGCCCCAGCATTTT TRBJ1-5 - TRBV27 -
CASSRLLGGVDTEAFF TGTGCCAGCAGCCGCCTGTTGGGGGGAGTGGACACTGAAGCTTTCTTT TRBJ1-1 - TRBV4-2 -
CASSQTPLVTTGMETQYF TGTGCCAGCAGCCAAACCCCACTCGTGACGACAGGAATGGAGACCCAGTACTTC TRBJ2-5 - TRBV7-8 -
CASSLGYGEAFF TGCGCCAGCAGCTTGGGGTACGGTGAAGCTTTCTTT TRBJ1-1 - TRBV5-1 -
CASSIQNTEAFF TGTGCCAGTAGTATCCAAAACACTGAAGCTTTCTTT TRBJ1-1 - TRBV19 -
CASNLNGIDSPLHF TGTGCCAGCAACCTCAACGGGATTGATTCACCCCTCCACTTT TRBJ1-6 - TRBV3-1/TRBV3-2 -
CASTLGGDLGANVLTF TGTGCCAGCACCCTCGGGGGTGATCTAGGGGCCAACGTCCTGACTTTC TRBJ2-6 - TRBV28 -
CASSTGGSYNEQFF TGTGCCAGCAGTACGGGAGGCTCCTACAATGAGCAGTTCTTC TRBJ2-1 - TRBV28 TRBD2
CASSLGLAGAGEQYF TGTGCCAGCAGCCTCGGACTAGCGGGAGCTGGGGAGCAGTACTTC TRBJ2-7 once TRBV9 TRBD2
CASSFPGEAFF TGCGCCAGCAGCTTCCCCGGGGAGGCTTTCTTT TRBJ1-1 - TRBV5-1 -
CASSADRSYTF TGTGCCAGCAGCGCCGACAGGAGCTACACCTTC TRBJ1-2 - TRBV7-6 -
CASSTLGGQGPYEQYF TGTGCCAGCAGTACCTTAGGGGGACAGGGCCCCTACGAGCAGTACTTC TRBJ2-7 - TRBV27 TRBD1
CASSWGGNTEAFF TGTGCCAGCAGCTGGGGAGGGAACACTGAAGCTTTCTTT TRBJ1-1 few TRBV5-8 -
CASSESDSLSGNTIYF TGTGCCAGCAGTGAATCCGACAGCCTCTCTGGAAACACCATATATTTT TRBJ1-3 once TRBV6-1 -
CASSRSDREDYEQYF TGCGCCAGCAGCCGCAGCGACAGGGAGGATTACGAGCAGTACTTC TRBJ2-7 - TRBV4-1 -
CATSEPKARDRGQETQYF TGTGCCACCAGTGAACCCAAAGCCCGGGACAGGGGCCAAGAGACCCAGTACTTC TRBJ2-5 - TRBV24-1 TRBD1
CASSDWAWFTDTQYF TGTGCCAGCAGTGATTGGGCTTGGTTCACAGATACGCAGTATTTT TRBJ2-3 - TRBV6-1 -
CASSLEWPSGRVKYF TGTGCCAGCAGCTTGGAGTGGCCTAGCGGGAGAGTTAAGTACTTC TRBJ2-7 - TRBV5-5 TRBD2
CASSQPLPGQTQETQYF TGCGCCAGCAGTCAACCCCTACCGGGACAGACCCAAGAGACCCAGTACTTC TRBJ2-5 - TRBV23-1 TRBD1
CASSGDRGNQPQHF TGTGCCAGCAGTGGCGACAGGGGGAATCAGCCCCAGCATTTT TRBJ1-5 - TRBV2 TRBD1
CASSLGPKGAYEQYF TGTGCCAGCAGCTTGGGGCCCAAGGGGGCTTACGAGCAGTACTTC TRBJ2-7 once TRBV7-8 TRBD1
CASSLFGREHEQFF TGTGCCAGCAGTTTATTTGGGCGGGAGCATGAGCAGTTCTTC TRBJ2-1 - TRBV28 TRBD2
CASRGTSGTSDTQYF TGTGCCAGCAGGGGGACTAGCGGGACCTCAGATACGCAGTATTTT TRBJ2-3 - TRBV6-6 TRBD2
CSASYSGSNQPQHF TGCAGTGCTAGTTATTCAGGGAGCAATCAGCCCCAGCATTTT TRBJ1-5 - TRBV20-1 -
CASSLQGAVEQYF TGTGCCAGCAGTTTACAGGGGGCGGTCGAGCAGTACTTC TRBJ2-7 - TRBV27 TRBD1
CASSQESSYNEQFF TGCGCCAGCAGCCAAGAGAGCTCCTACAATGAGCAGTTCTTC TRBJ2-1 - TRBV5-1 -
CASSLAAPGTSNNEQFF TGTGCCAGCAGCTTAGCCGCACCCGGGACTAGCAACAATGAGCAGTTCTTC TRBJ2-1 - TRBV7-2 TRBD2